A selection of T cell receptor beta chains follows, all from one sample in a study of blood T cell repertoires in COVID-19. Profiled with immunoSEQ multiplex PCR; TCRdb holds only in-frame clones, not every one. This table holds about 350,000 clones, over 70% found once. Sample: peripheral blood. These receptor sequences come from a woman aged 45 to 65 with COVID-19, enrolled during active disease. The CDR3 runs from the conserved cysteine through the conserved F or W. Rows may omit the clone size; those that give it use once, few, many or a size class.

cdr3_aa: CASSLASSGFAHEQYF
clone_size: once
v_call: TRBV7-2

cdr3_aa: CASSQDVRGGTNEQYF
clone_size: once
v_call: TRBV4-1

cdr3_aa: CASSLRVGEKLFF
clone_size: .
v_call: TRBV27

cdr3_aa: CASSHPLAGPLGWEQYF
clone_size: .
v_call: TRBV3-1/TRBV3-2

cdr3_aa: CASSNTGQNHYEQYF
clone_size: few
v_call: TRBV9

cdr3_aa: CASGSPTGTGAQPQHF
clone_size: .
v_call: TRBV12-5

cdr3_aa: CASSLGQNQPQHF
clone_size: .
v_call: TRBV6-5

cdr3_aa: CASGGGSNEQFF
clone_size: once
v_call: TRBV7-9

cdr3_aa: CASSLVAGADTQYF
clone_size: .
v_call: TRBV5-1

cdr3_aa: CAWSAGPGTVNNQPQHF
clone_size: .
v_call: TRBV30

cdr3_aa: CASSVLAVSGGEQPQHF
clone_size: .
v_call: TRBV5-5

cdr3_aa: CASSPSGRVSEQYF
clone_size: .
v_call: TRBV7-9